The sequence of this TCR beta chain was determined in a study of T cell repertoires in cytomegalovirus infection. Study information: Well-studied HLA-B-restricted epitopes and recently identified HLA-C-restricted epitopes of CMV were both used in the study. Indicated by public TCR beta signatures were CMV infection and matching HLA type. Study-level findings and limits: It was HLA-C-restricted CMV-specific TCR beta clonotypes that dominated the response ex vivo.

This clonotype came up many times. As yet, its antigen is unknown. TCRdb re-called the reads through MiXCR, storing one row per CDR3 protein. The data show just under 500,000 distinct CDR3 sequences, 25% to 35% seen once. Germline V gene lookup returns CDR1 KGHDR and CDR2 SFDVKD. V lost 5 bases and J lost 2; bases outside the gene matches: 8. The CDR3 consists of 17 residues. V gene TRBV24-1 combines with J gene TRBJ2-2, with TRBD2 matching 9 bases. The sample consisted of cultured PBMCs, taken from culture after CMV antigen stimulation. The TCR comes from a human donor in good health (CMV status not recorded). Some clones in this sample may be carry-over from other donors' samples. The CDR3 DNA reads TGTGCCACCAGTGGTATAAGCGGGAGGATTAACACCGGGGAGCTGTTTTTT. Translated: CATSGISGRINTGELFF.